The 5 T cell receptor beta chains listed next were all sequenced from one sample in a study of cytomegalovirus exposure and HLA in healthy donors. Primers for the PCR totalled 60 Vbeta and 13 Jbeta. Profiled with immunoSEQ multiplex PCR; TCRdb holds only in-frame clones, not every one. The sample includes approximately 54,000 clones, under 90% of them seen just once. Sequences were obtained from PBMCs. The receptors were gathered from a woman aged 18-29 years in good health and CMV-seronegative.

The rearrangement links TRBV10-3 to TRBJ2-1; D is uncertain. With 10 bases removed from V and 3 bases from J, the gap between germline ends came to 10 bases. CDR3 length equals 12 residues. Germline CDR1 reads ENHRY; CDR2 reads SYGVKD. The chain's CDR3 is CATHDIYNEQFF. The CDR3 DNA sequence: TGTGCCACTCACGACATCTACAATGAGCAGTTCTTC.

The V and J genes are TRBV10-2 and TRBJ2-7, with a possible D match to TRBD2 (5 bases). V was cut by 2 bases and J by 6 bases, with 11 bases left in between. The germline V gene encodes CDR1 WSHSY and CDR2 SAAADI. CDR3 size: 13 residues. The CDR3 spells CASSEIRGSEQYF. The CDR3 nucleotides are TGCGCCAGCAGTGAGATTAGAGGGAGCGAGCAGTACTTC.

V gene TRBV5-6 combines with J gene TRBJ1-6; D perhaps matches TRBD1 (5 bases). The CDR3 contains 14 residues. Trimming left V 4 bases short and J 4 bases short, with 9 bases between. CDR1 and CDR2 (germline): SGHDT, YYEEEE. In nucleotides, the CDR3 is TGTGCCAGCAGCGCGGGACGGTATAATTCACCCCTCCACTTT. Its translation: CASSAGRYNSPLHF.

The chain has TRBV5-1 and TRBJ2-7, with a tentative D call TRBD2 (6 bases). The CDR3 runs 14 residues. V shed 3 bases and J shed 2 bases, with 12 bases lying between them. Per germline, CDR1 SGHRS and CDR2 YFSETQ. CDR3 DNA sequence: TGCGCCAGCAGCTCCGGGCTAGCGACCTACGAGCAGTACTTC. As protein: CASSSGLATYEQYF.

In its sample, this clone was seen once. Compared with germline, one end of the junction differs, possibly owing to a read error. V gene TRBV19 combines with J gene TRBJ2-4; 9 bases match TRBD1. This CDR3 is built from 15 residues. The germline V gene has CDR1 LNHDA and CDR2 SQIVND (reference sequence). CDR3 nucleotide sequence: TGTGCCAGTAGTATTACAGGGGGCACCAAAAACAGTCAGTACTTC. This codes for CASSITGGTKNSQYF.